This T cell receptor (beta chain) was profiled in a study of early T cells in non-severe SARS-CoV-2 infection. Study details: Bulk RNA isolated from unsorted whole blood underwent sequencing; chains were not paired.

Study outcomes and limitations: VDJdb matching favored anti-spike CD8 responses, missing private and CD4 specificities.

The CDR3 is 14 amino acids. Looked up from germline, CDR1 is KGHDR and CDR2 is SFDVKD. V was trimmed by 5 bases and J by 7 bases, leaving 16 bases between them. The TCR library protocol attached unique molecular identifiers to the individual cDNA molecules. TCRdb used MiXCR to reprocess the 5' RACE reads, holding one entry per CDR3 protein. The table records about 81,000 distinct CDR3 sequences, around 14% of them present only once. This clonotype came up many times. Its specificity is not known. The clonotype comes from an adult who was a healthcare worker with PCR-confirmed SARS-CoV-2 infection or an uninfected control (not recorded which). The V gene is TRBV24-1, the J gene TRBJ2-5, with D perhaps matching TRBD2 (6 bases). Sequences were obtained from whole blood. This CDR3 is CATSVGSTSPTQYF. Written as DNA, the CDR3 is TGTGCCACCAGTGTAGGTTCGACTAGTCCGACCCAGTACTTC.